These 6 T cell receptor beta chains came from one sample sequenced in a study of regulatory T cells in long-lasting Graves disease. Both iRepertoire HTBI primers and Arm-PCR of CDR3 regions were used to build the TCR beta libraries. One entry per CDR3 protein, called by TCRdb with MiXCR from the multiplex PCR reads. The sample includes some 370,000 distinct CDR3 sequences, roughly 20% of them seen just once. The time point is: persistent/refractory GD, antithyroid drugs over 5 years with positive TRAb. With RNA extracted from PBMCs as input, the TCR library was made. The sequenced sample was peripheral blood mononuclear cells (PBMCs), obtained when the disease was refractory, from a patient treated with antithyroid drugs. The source of these receptors is a woman aged 40 to 49 with Graves disease.

A few counts support this clonotype. The chain is built from TRBV3-1 and TRBJ1-4; TRBD1 might be the D (6 bases). The CDR3 runs 14 residues. Trimming left V 4 bases short and J 7 bases short, with 13 bases between. Germline V gives CDR1 LGHDT, CDR2 YNNKEL (reference sequence). The CDR3 loop is CASSPRGAGEKLFF. CDR3 bases: TGTGCCAGCAGCCCCCGGGGGGCTGGTGAAAAACTGTTTTTT. Combining the CDR3 with reference TRBV3-1 and TRBJ1-4 gives the whole variable domain DTAVSQTPKYLVTQMGNDKSIKCEQNLGHDTMYWYKQDSKKFLKIMFSYNNKELIINETVPNRFSPKSPDKAHLNLHINSLELGDSAVYFCASSPRGAGEKLFFGSGTQLSVL.

The chain carries TRBV2 and TRBJ2-2, with 8 bases matching TRBD2. CDR3 length equals 16 residues. V lost 6 bases, J lost 0 bases, and 6 bases stayed unmatched. The V gene's germline CDR1 is SNHLY and CDR2 FYNNEI. The DNA for the CDR3 is TGTGCCAGCAGCAAAAGCGGGAGCCCGAACACCGGGGAGCTGTTTTTT. This encodes CASSKSGSPNTGELFF.

Details on this clonotype: A single base separates this from a much larger clone, so it may be a read error. The genes are TRBV6-1 and TRBJ2-7; 9 nucleotides align to TRBD1. Germline values: CDR1 MNHNS, CDR2 SASEGT. The CDR3 sequence is 16 residues long. The DNA of the CDR3 is TGTGCCAGCAGTAAGAACACCGGGACAGGGAGCTACGAGCTGTACTTC. Encoded protein: CASSKNTGTGSYELYF.

This clonotype was observed a handful of times. The V gene is TRBV4-1, the J gene TRBJ1-4; D remains unclear. Looked up from germline, CDR1 is MGHRA and CDR2 is YSYEKL. Trimming pared 4 bases from V and 8 bases from J, leaving 17 bases between. The CDR3 length is 15 residues. CDR3: CASSRAGPLDEKLFF. CDR3 sequence (DNA): TGCGCCAGCAGCCGAGCCGGCCCTTTGGACGAAAAACTGTTTTTT.

This clonotype came up many times. V is TRBV2 and J is TRBJ2-7; 9 bases are a match to TRBD2. CDR3 size: 17 residues. The junction had 12 bases not matched to a gene; V was cut back by 6 bases and J by 0 bases. In germline, CDR1 is SNHLY, CDR2 FYNNEI. The CDR3 sequence is CASRGVRLAANSYEQYF. The CDR3 coding sequence is TGTGCCAGCAGAGGGGTTAGACTAGCGGCTAACTCCTACGAGCAGTACTTC.

This clonotype showed up just a few times. One end of the junction fails to match germline, which may point to a read error. The genes are TRBV7-3 and TRBJ2-5; 8 bases map to TRBD1. The CDR3 is made up of 15 amino acids. CDR1 SGHTA and CDR2 FQGTGA come from the germline V gene. DNA for the CDR3: TGTGCTAGCAGCCGGCAGGGGGCGCTGTGGGAGACCCAGTACTTC. Amino acids: CASSRQGALWETQYF.